These 19 T cell receptor beta chains share one sample of origin, sequenced in a study of regulatory T cells in long-lasting Graves disease. Time point defined: newly diagnosed GD, antithyroid drugs for less than 3 months. PBMCs provided the RNA from which the TCR library was made. Arm-PCR of CDR3 regions and iRepertoire HTBI primers were the basis on which TCR beta libraries were built. TCRdb re-called the multiplex PCR reads through MiXCR, storing one row per CDR3 protein. There are about 460,000 distinct CDR3 sequences in the sample; 11% to 15% occur only once, and around a sixth lies in the top ten. The same sample was also used in a study of T cells in Graves' hyperthyroidism and ophthalmopathy.

The sequenced sample was peripheral blood mononuclear cells (PBMCs), obtained at new diagnosis, from a patient treated with antithyroid drugs. Receptor source: a woman in her forties or fifties with Graves disease.

The table lists this clonotype with a few counts. The genes are TRBV4-1 and TRBJ2-1, with 14 bases fitting TRBD2. CDR3 length: 18 residues. J was trimmed by 1 base and V by 5 bases; bases with no gene match: 7. Germline loops: CDR1 MGHRA, CDR2 YSYEKL. CDR3 bases: TGCGCCAGCAGCTACGGGACTAGCGGGAGTAAGTCCTACAATGAGCAGTTCTTC. Amino acids: CASSYGTSGSKSYNEQFF.

This clonotype was seen at least ten times. The rearrangement joins TRBV27 to TRBJ2-3; D might be TRBD1 (6 bases). The CDR3 sequence is 14 residues long. Germline V gene data show CDR1 as MNHEY and CDR2 as SMNVEV (reference sequence). Trimming shortened V by 5 bases and J by 0 bases, and 9 bases separated the two germline ends. The CDR3 DNA follows: TGTGCCAGCAGTCGACAGGCTAGCACAGATACGCAGTATTTT. Its translation: CASSRQASTDTQYF.

This clonotype was recorded a few times. The genes are TRBV18 and TRBJ2-3; the match to TRBD2 covers 7 bases. The CDR3 sequence is 14 residues long. V gave up 5 bases and J gave up 2 bases; unmatched junction bases: 4. CDR1 and CDR2 (germline): KGHSH, LQKENI. In DNA form, the CDR3 reads TGTGCCAGCTCATCGAGCGGGGCCACAGATACGCAGTATTTT. Translation: CASSSSGATDTQYF.

This clonotype was detected ten times or more. This sequence joins TRBV20-1 and TRBJ2-7; no clear D. The CDR3 consists of 14 residues. V was trimmed by 1 base and J by 0 bases, leaving 10 bases between them. Germline values: CDR1 DFQATT, CDR2 SNEGSKA (reference sequence). The CDR3 is CSARGTQNSYEQYF. DNA for the CDR3: TGCAGTGCTAGAGGAACTCAAAACTCCTACGAGCAGTACTTC.

The sample holds a few counts of this clonotype. This chain links TRBV20-1 with TRBJ2-4; D may be TRBD2 (5 bases). Trimming took off 5 bases at V and 8 bases at J, with 13 bases between the two ends. The length of the CDR3 is 12 residues. Germline-derived CDR1 and CDR2 are DFQATT and SNEGSKA (reference sequence). CDR3 region: CSASRLRDIQYF. CDR3 nucleotide sequence: TGCAGTGCTTCTAGACTAAGAGACATTCAGTACTTC.

The chain carries TRBV28 and TRBJ2-3, with TRBD1 as a possible D gene (5 bases). This CDR3 contains 15 residues. The V and J ends lost 2 bases and 2 bases respectively, with 11 bases between them. The germline CDR1 and CDR2 sequences are MDHEN and SYDVKM. The CDR3 DNA reads as TGTGCCAGCAGTTTAATCCAGGGTAACACAGATACGCAGTATTTT. This sequence encodes CASSLIQGNTDTQYF.

This clonotype was recorded at least ten times. The chain has TRBV2 and TRBJ2-1, with D unclear. The germline V gene encodes CDR1 SNHLY and CDR2 FYNNEI. CDR3 length: 15 residues. Trimming took off 3 bases at V and 3 bases at J, with 12 bases between the two ends. CDR3 bases: TGTGCCAGCAGTGATCCACCGACCCGCTACAATGAGCAGTTCTTC. Its protein is CASSDPPTRYNEQFF.

The chain recombines TRBV28 with TRBJ2-1, with TRBD2 as a possible D gene (5 bases). CDR3 length: 12 residues. The V and J ends lost 3 bases and 9 bases respectively, with 9 bases between them. The germline CDR1 and CDR2 sequences are MDHEN and SYDVKM. The CDR3 sequence: CASSFRGREQFF. CDR3 DNA: TGTGCCAGCAGTTTTCGAGGGCGTGAGCAGTTCTTC. The full variable domain, rest sourced from reference TRBV28 and TRBJ2-1, is DVKVTQSSRYLVKRTGEKVFLECVQDMDHENMFWYRQDPGLGLRLIYFSYDVKMKEKGDIPEGYSVSREKKERFSLILESASTNQTSMYLCASSFRGREQFFGPGTRLTVL.

V usage is TRBV20-1 and J usage is TRBJ1-2; tentative D call: TRBD1 (6 bases). Germline loops: CDR1 DFQATT, CDR2 SNEGSKA (reference sequence). The CDR3 is made up of 14 amino acids. V shed 0 bases and J shed 0 bases, with 8 bases lying between them. The CDR3 DNA reads TGCAGTGCTAGAGACAGGGGAACTAACTATGGCTACACCTTC. The encoded protein is CSARDRGTNYGYTF.

This clonotype occurred a few times. The rearrangement uses TRBV14 and TRBJ2-1; no definite D call. CDR1 and CDR2 (germline): SGHDN, FVKESK. This CDR3 region has 17 residues. With 0 bases removed from V and 6 bases from J, the gap between germline ends came to 18 bases. The CDR3 nucleotides are TGTGCCAGCAGCCAAGAAGTCGGATGGACCGCCGTCAATGAGCAGTTCTTC. Protein product: CASSQEVGWTAVNEQFF.

This clonotype was seen repeatedly, ten times or more. V gene TRBV20-1 combines with J gene TRBJ2-5; 7 bases fit TRBD1. V lost 3 bases to trimming and J lost 5 bases; unmatched junction nucleotides: 9. Germline V CDR1 and CDR2: DFQATT, SNEGSKA (reference sequence). The CDR3 is made up of 14 amino acids. The CDR3 loop is CSASRDSQLETQYF. CDR3 in DNA: TGCAGTGCTAGCAGGGACAGTCAATTGGAGACCCAGTACTTC.

This clonotype has only a few counts. The chain uses TRBV4-1 and TRBJ2-3; D is ambiguous. CDR1 is MGHRA, CDR2 YSYEKL, per germline. The CDR3 runs to 15 residues. V was shortened by 0 bases and J by 3 bases, with 10 bases between the two germline ends. The CDR3 region is CASSQEGRATDTQYF. In DNA, the CDR3 is TGCGCCAGCAGCCAAGAGGGCAGAGCTACAGATACGCAGTATTTT.

The table lists this clonotype with a few counts. The rearrangement uses TRBV11-2 and TRBJ1-4; D uncertain. Between the trimmed V and J ends, which lost 1 base and 4 bases, there was a span of 7 bases. CDR1 is SGHAT and CDR2 is FQNNGV in the germline V gene. The CDR3 contains 14 residues. CDR3 DNA: TGTGCCAGCAGCTTAGCCCAGATTAATGAAAAACTGTTTTTT. It is translated as CASSLAQINEKLFF.

This clonotype was counted ten times or more. This chain links TRBV27 with TRBJ2-2; no definite D call. V shed 8 bases and J shed 6 bases, with 7 bases lying between them. Germline CDR1 MNHEY, CDR2 SMNVEV (reference sequence). The CDR3 runs to 11 residues. The CDR3 sequence is CASGGAGELFF. The CDR3 DNA reads TGTGCCAGCGGCGGCGCCGGGGAGCTGTTTTTT.

Ten or more counts support this clonotype. The genes are TRBV7-9 and TRBJ2-2; D is unresolved. Germline lookup yields CDR1 SEHNR and CDR2 FQNEAQ (reference sequence). The CDR3 consists of 14 residues. Trimming took 4 bases from V and 0 from J, leaving 6 bases between them. CDR3 sequence reads: CASSSPANTGELFF. CDR3 bases: TGTGCCAGCAGCTCCCCGGCGAACACCGGGGAGCTGTTTTTT.

The chain uses TRBV9 and TRBJ2-3; 10 bases are a match to TRBD1. This CDR3 comprises 15 residues. Trimming took 4 bases from V and 5 from J; bases not matched to a gene: 7. From germline, CDR1 is SGDLS and CDR2 YYNGEE. This CDR3 reads CASSPRQGAIDTQYF. CDR3 DNA: TGTGCCAGCAGCCCGAGACAGGGGGCCATAGATACGCAGTATTTT.

This clonotype has a count of ten or more. The rearrangement uses TRBV7-6 and TRBJ2-7; D is uncertain. In germline, CDR1 is SGHVS, CDR2 FNYEAQ. This CDR3 is 16 amino acids long. The ends were cut back, 4 bases at V and 1 base at J, with 17 bases in the middle. CDR3 coding DNA: TGTGCCAGCAGCTCCTCGGTGGGTATAGGGTCCTACGAGCAGTACTTC. Protein sequence: CASSSSVGIGSYEQYF.

The chain is built from TRBV7-8 and TRBJ1-2, with TRBD1 matching 10 bases. Germline CDR1 SGHVS, CDR2 FQNEAQ. V was clipped by 0 bases and J by 2 bases; unmatched bases: 3. This CDR3 contains 16 residues. This chain's CDR3 is CASSLARTGGNYGYTF. The CDR3, as DNA: TGTGCCAGCAGCTTAGCAAGGACAGGGGGAAACTATGGCTACACCTTC.

In this sample, this clonotype turned up a few times. The chain joins TRBV7-9 to TRBJ1-2, with 9 bases aligning to TRBD1. V shed 5 bases, J shed 6 bases, and the junction held 4 bases outside the gene matches. There are 13 residues in the CDR3. The germline V gene encodes CDR1 SEHNR and CDR2 FQNEAQ (reference sequence). The CDR3 bases are TGTGCCAGCAGCAGGACAGGGGTAGATGGCTACACCTTC. It yields the protein CASSRTGVDGYTF.